This TCR beta chain was captured by sequencing in a study of blood T cell repertoires in COVID-19. Study summary: Material from acute and convalescent COVID-19 was sourced from the United States, Italy and Spain. Sources were T cells, B-cell-depleted T cells, or PBMCs; the material itself was cDNA or gDNA.

The CDR3 runs 16 residues. V gave up 2 bases and J gave up 1 base, with 14 bases separating them. Germline CDR1 is SGHTA and CDR2 is FQGNSA. Per the original data handling: The authors estimated nucleated cell counts from reference gene primer amplification. Profiled with immunoSEQ multiplex PCR; TCRdb holds only in-frame clones, not every one. V, J and clone size are taken as reported in that table, and D and trimming were inferred from the DNA itself. The sample shows more than 150,000 clones, around nine tenths of them seen only once. The sequenced sample was peripheral blood. The TCR comes from a woman aged 18-29 years who had recovered from COVID-19. The V call is TRBV7-2, the J call TRBJ1-1, with D uncertain. Here the CDR3 reads CASSLWPPGGNTEAFF. CDR3 nucleotide sequence: TGTGCCAGCAGCTTATGGCCGCCTGGTGGGAACACTGAAGCTTTCTTT.